Presented here are 20 T cell receptor beta chains from one specimen sequenced in a study of blood T cell repertoires in COVID-19. Sequencing was performed with immunoSEQ multiplex PCR; in TCRdb, only in-frame clones are kept and a portion is missing. The sample comprises fewer than 150,000 clones, roughly 86% of which are singletons, and more than 3.5% rests with the top ten. Sequencing was performed on peripheral blood. Receptors originate from a woman aged 55-70 years with acute or convalescent COVID-19.

The rearrangement uses TRBV9 and TRBJ2-1; D perhaps matches TRBD2 (5 bases). Trimming left V 0 bases short and J 4 bases short, with 8 bases between. Germline V CDR1 and CDR2: SGDLS, YYNGEE. The CDR3 loop spans 14 amino acids. The CDR3, as DNA: TGTGCCAGCAGCGTAGACGGGATTTACAATGAGCAGTTCTTC. Amino acids: CASSVDGIYNEQFF.

The V call is TRBV9, the J call TRBJ2-1; 7 positions match TRBD2. The CDR3 is 17 residues long. Trimming at V came to 6 bases and at J to 0 bases, leaving 12 bases not matched to a gene. CDR1 and CDR2 from the germline V gene are SGDLS and YYNGEE. The CDR3 protein is CASNPKGRESSYNEQFF. The CDR3 DNA sequence: TGTGCCAGCAACCCCAAGGGGCGGGAGAGCTCCTACAATGAGCAGTTCTTC.

This sequence joins TRBV20-1 and TRBJ1-5, with 10 bases identical to TRBD1. The CDR3 extends over 15 amino acids. CDR1 is DFQATT, CDR2 SNEGSKA, per germline (reference sequence). Unmatched junction bases numbered 7, after V lost 3 bases and J lost 5 bases. CDR3 DNA: TGCAGTGCTAGTAGGACCGGGACAGGGGATCAGCCCCAGCATTTT. Amino acids: CSASRTGTGDQPQHF.

V gene TRBV5-4 combines with J gene TRBJ2-3; 10 bases agree with TRBD2. CDR3 length equals 16 residues. Germline trimming cut 0 bases from V and 6 bases from J; bases unmatched to any gene: 7. The germline CDR1 and CDR2 sequences are SGHNT and YYREEE (reference sequence). Written as DNA, the CDR3 is TGTGCCAGCAGCTTGGCCCCAACTAGCGGGATGGATACGCAGTATTTT. This gives the protein CASSLAPTSGMDTQYF.

V is TRBV5-1 and J is TRBJ2-1; a possible D gene is TRBD2 (6 bases). Trimming took 4 bases from V and 9 from J, leaving 17 bases between them. The CDR3 sequence is 14 residues long. Germline loops: CDR1 SGHRS, CDR2 YFSETQ. The CDR3 sequence is CASSPGLNGGEQFF. DNA of the CDR3: TGCGCCAGCAGCCCCGGACTGAACGGGGGTGAGCAGTTCTTC.

The chain links TRBV6-5 to TRBJ2-7, with 9 bases that match TRBD2. V was clipped by 6 bases and J by 7 bases; unmatched bases: 7. The germline V gene encodes CDR1 MNHEY and CDR2 SVGAGI. The CDR3 contains 13 residues. The CDR3, as DNA: TGTGCCAGCAGAGGACTAGCGTTGGGGGAGCAGTACGTC. This sequence encodes CASRGLALGEQYV.

A few counts support this clone. This chain joins TRBV9 and TRBJ1-1, with a weak D call TRBD1 (5 bases). Germline V gives CDR1 SGDLS, CDR2 YYNGEE. This CDR3 contains 12 residues. The ends were cut back, 3 bases at V and 4 bases at J, with 7 bases in the middle. The CDR3 spells CASSAGGTEAFF. DNA of the CDR3: TGTGCCAGCAGCGCCGGGGGCACTGAAGCTTTCTTT. The full variable domain, in which reference TRBV9 and TRBJ1-1 provide the parts outside the CDR3, is DSGVTQTPKHLITATGQRVTLRCSPRSGDLSVYWYQQSLDQGLQFLIQYYNGEERAKGNILERFSAQQFPDLHSELNLSSLELGDSALYFCASSAGGTEAFFGQGTRLTVV.

In this sample, this clone turned up a few times. V and J are TRBV19 and TRBJ1-1; D not certain. The V gene lost 7 bases and the J gene lost 3 bases, with 12 bases spanning the gap. Germline V CDR1 and CDR2: LNHDA, SQIVND (reference sequence). The CDR3 sequence is 13 residues long. The CDR3 DNA reads as TGTGCCAGTACCTTAGAGGGCTACACTGAAGCTTTCTTT. Amino acids: CASTLEGYTEAFF.

The J gene is TRBJ1-1, the V gene TRBV30; maybe TRBD1 (6 bases). Germline V gives CDR1 GTSNPN, CDR2 SVGIG (reference sequence). Trimming removed 1 base at V and 2 bases at J, with 11 bases between. This CDR3 is 14 amino acids long. In nucleotides, the CDR3 is TGTGCCTGGAGTGGGTGGGGGGGCAACACTGAAGCTTTCTTT. Protein: CAWSGWGGNTEAFF.

The genes are TRBV19 and TRBJ1-5; D unresolved. Between the trimmed V and J ends, which lost 4 bases and 7 bases, there was a span of 17 bases. Per germline, CDR1 LNHDA and CDR2 SQIVND (reference sequence). The CDR3 runs 15 residues. The CDR3 bases are TGTGCCAGTAGTACCCCCTTGGCGGGTTTCCAGCCCCAGCATTTT. It yields the protein CASSTPLAGFQPQHF.

V is TRBV3-1 (or the pseudogene TRBV3-2) and J is TRBJ1-3, with TRBD1 identical over 8 bases. V was clipped by 5 bases and J by 0 bases; unmatched bases: 12. The CDR3 contains 18 residues. The germline V gene has CDR1 LGHDT and CDR2 YNNKEL (reference sequence). The CDR3: CASSTGGSLSLSGNTIYF. In DNA form, the CDR3 reads TGTGCCAGCAGCACAGGGGGGTCTCTCTCTCTCTCTGGAAACACCATATATTTT.

This clone was recorded once. This sequence joins TRBV5-1 and TRBJ1-1; 7 bases match TRBD1. The V and J ends lost 1 base and 1 base, in that order; junction bases with no gene match: 4. The CDR3 totals 15 residues. CDR1 is SGHRS and CDR2 is YFSETQ in the germline V gene. The CDR3 DNA follows: TGCGCCAGCAGCTTGACAGGGGCCGAGAACACTGAAGCTTTCTTT. Translated, it gives CASSLTGAENTEAFF.

This sequence joins TRBV7-8 and TRBJ2-5, with 7 bases fitting TRBD1. The J segment lost 0 bases and the V segment lost 4 bases, leaving 5 bases of the junction unmatched. This CDR3 has 15 residues. Per germline, CDR1 SGHVS and CDR2 FQNEAQ. The CDR3 sequence is CASSSKGTDQETQYF. The CDR3 coding sequence is TGTGCCAGCAGCTCGAAAGGGACAGACCAAGAGACCCAGTACTTC.

The V call is TRBV29-1, the J call TRBJ1-4, with TRBD1 matching over 8 bases. Germline V gene sequence: CDR1 SQVTM, CDR2 ANQGSEA. V shed 7 bases and J 7 bases; nucleotides not matched to a gene: 5. The CDR3 has 12 amino acids. As DNA, the CDR3 is TGCAGCGCTAGGACAGGGAGTGAAAAACTGTTTTTT. The encoded protein is CSARTGSEKLFF.

The J gene is TRBJ2-1, the V gene TRBV4-2, with a weak D call TRBD1 (5 bases). CDR3 length equals 13 residues. Trimming took off 3 bases at V and 12 bases at J, with 15 bases between the two ends. CDR1 and CDR2 (germline): LGHNA, YNFKEQ. CDR3 coding DNA: TGTGCCAGCAGCCAGGCCTCCCCCACAGGGCAGTTCTTC. Translated: CASSQASPTGQFF.

This clone turned up a few times. The chain is built from TRBV28 and TRBJ1-2; 7 bases agree with TRBD1. This CDR3 region has 14 residues. Trimming at V came to 7 bases and at J to 3 bases, leaving 8 bases not matched to a gene. The germline V gene has CDR1 MDHEN and CDR2 SYDVKM. Written as DNA, the CDR3 is TGTGCCAGCACCGAGGGGGCAGAGGACTATGGCTACACCTTC. This gives the protein CASTEGAEDYGYTF.

This chain links TRBV19 with TRBJ1-5; 7 positions match TRBD1. Unmatched junction bases numbered 8, after V lost 8 bases and J lost 4 bases. Germline V lookup: CDR1 LNHDA, CDR2 SQIVND (reference sequence). CDR3 length equals 14 residues. CDR3 amino acids: CASAAKTGNQPQHF. The CDR3 DNA follows: TGTGCCAGTGCCGCAAAGACAGGGAATCAGCCCCAGCATTTT. Complete variable domain (other parts from reference TRBV19 and TRBJ1-5): DGGITQSPKYLFRKEGQNVTLSCEQNLNHDAMYWYRQDPGQGLRLIYYSQIVNDFQKGDIAEGYSVSREKKESFPLTVTSAQKNPTAFYLCASAAKTGNQPQHFGDGTRLSIL.

The J gene is TRBJ1-1, the V gene TRBV11-2, with 7 bases lining up with TRBD1. The CDR3 is 18 amino acids. Germline-derived CDR1 and CDR2 are SGHAT and FQNNGV. V dropped 6 bases and J dropped 1; count of bases not matched to a gene: 17. In DNA form, the CDR3 reads TGTGCCAGCAGGCCATTTTTGCCGACTCAGGGGGGGAACACTGAAGCTTTCTTT. Translation gives CASRPFLPTQGGNTEAFF.

The rearrangement joins TRBV27 to TRBJ2-1, with 11 positions matching TRBD2. The CDR3 runs 16 residues. Trimming at V came to 7 bases and at J to 6 bases, leaving 11 bases not matched to a gene. Looked up from germline, CDR1 is MNHEY and CDR2 is SMNVEV (reference sequence). CDR3 protein: CASKGLAVHGGNEQFF. The CDR3 DNA reads TGTGCCAGCAAGGGACTAGCGGTCCACGGGGGCAATGAGCAGTTCTTC.

This clone appeared once. This chain joins TRBV28 and TRBJ2-2, with TRBD1 matching 10 bases. Looked up from germline, CDR1 is MDHEN and CDR2 is SYDVKM. Unmatched junction bases numbered 7, after V lost 2 bases and J lost 7 bases. CDR3 size: 16 residues. The CDR3 spells CASSLGTGVMGGELFF. The CDR3 nucleotides read TGTGCCAGCAGTTTAGGGACAGGGGTCATGGGCGGGGAGCTGTTTTTT.